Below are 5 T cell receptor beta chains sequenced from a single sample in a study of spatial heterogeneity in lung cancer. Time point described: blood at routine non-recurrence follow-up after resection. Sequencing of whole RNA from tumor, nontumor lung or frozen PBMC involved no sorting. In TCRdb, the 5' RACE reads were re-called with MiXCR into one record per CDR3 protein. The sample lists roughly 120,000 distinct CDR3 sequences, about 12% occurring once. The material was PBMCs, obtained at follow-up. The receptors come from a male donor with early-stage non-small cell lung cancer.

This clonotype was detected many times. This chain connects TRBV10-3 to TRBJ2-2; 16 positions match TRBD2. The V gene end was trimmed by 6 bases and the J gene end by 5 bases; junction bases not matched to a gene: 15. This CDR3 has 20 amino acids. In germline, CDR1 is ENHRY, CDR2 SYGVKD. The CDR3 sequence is CAISGTGTSGGASRTGELFF. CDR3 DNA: TGTGCCATCAGCGGGACCGGGACTAGCGGGGGGGCCTCGAGGACCGGGGAGCTGTTTTTT.

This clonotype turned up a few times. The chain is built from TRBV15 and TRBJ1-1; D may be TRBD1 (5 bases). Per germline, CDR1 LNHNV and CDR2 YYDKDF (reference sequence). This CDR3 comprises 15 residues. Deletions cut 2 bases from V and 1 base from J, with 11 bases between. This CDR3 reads CATSRLVTENTEAFF. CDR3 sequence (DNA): TGTGCCACCAGCAGACTGGTGACAGAGAACACTGAAGCTTTCTTT.

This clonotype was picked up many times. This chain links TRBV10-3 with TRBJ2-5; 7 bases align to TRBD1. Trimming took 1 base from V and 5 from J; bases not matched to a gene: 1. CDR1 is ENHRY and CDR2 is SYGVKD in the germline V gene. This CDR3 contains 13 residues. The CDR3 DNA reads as TGTGCCATCAGTGAGTTACAGGGGGAGACCCAGTACTTC. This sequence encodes CAISELQGETQYF.

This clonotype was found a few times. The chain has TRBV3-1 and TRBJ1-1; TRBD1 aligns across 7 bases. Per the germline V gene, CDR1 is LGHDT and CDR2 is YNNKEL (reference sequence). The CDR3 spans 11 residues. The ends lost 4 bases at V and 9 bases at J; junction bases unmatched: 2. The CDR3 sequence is CASSPGQQAFF. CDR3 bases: TGTGCCAGCAGCCCGGGACAGCAAGCTTTCTTT.

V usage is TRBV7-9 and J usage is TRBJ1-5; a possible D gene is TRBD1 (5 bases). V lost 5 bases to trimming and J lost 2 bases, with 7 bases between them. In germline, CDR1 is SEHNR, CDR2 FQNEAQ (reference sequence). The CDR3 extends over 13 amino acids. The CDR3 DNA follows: TGTGCCAGCAGCGGGGGTGGCAATCAGCCCCAGCATTTT. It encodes CASSGGGNQPQHF.